The next 23 T cell receptor beta chains were all read from a single sample in a study of T cells after yellow fever vaccination. TCRdb ran MiXCR on the 5' RACE reads and lists one entry per CDR3 protein. The table includes some 390,000 distinct CDR3 sequences, roughly 6.2% detected once. The material was PBMCs, obtained 5 days after the yellow fever booster vaccination. These receptor sequences come from a young man who received the YFV17D yellow fever vaccine.

This clonotype has just a few counts. V gene TRBV2 combines with J gene TRBJ1-3, with unresolved D. Germline loops: CDR1 SNHLY, CDR2 FYNNEI. The V end was cut by 0 bases, the J end by 7 bases, with 4 bases between. CDR3 length equals 12 residues. DNA for the CDR3: TGTGCCAGCAGTGAAGCGGGGAACACCATATATTTT. Its protein product is CASSEAGNTIYF.

This clonotype showed up just a few times. The rearrangement joins TRBV4-1 to TRBJ2-1; TRBD2 matches at 10 bases. CDR1 and CDR2 from the germline V gene are MGHRA and YSYEKL. The CDR3 runs 15 residues. Trimming took 5 bases from V and 7 from J; bases not matched to a gene: 8. DNA of the CDR3: TGCGCCAGCAGCTCGATGGCAGCGGGAGGGAATGAGCAGTTCTTC. This gives the protein CASSSMAAGGNEQFF.

This clonotype was observed a few times. The chain has TRBV4-3 and TRBJ2-3; no reliable D call. CDR1 is LGHNA, CDR2 YSLEER, per germline. CDR3 length: 14 residues. V lost 3 bases to trimming and J lost 3 bases, with 10 bases between them. CDR3 protein: CASSQQTPTDTQYF. For the CDR3, the DNA is TGCGCCAGCAGCCAGCAAACCCCGACAGATACGCAGTATTTT.

The V and J genes are TRBV12-3 or TRBV12-4 and TRBJ2-2, with D perhaps matching TRBD2 (7 bases). This CDR3 comprises 14 residues. The ends were cut back, 6 bases at V and 6 bases at J, with 14 bases in the middle. CDR3 residues: CASRLGGGAGELFF. CDR3 nucleotide sequence: TGTGCCAGCAGGCTGGGGGGGGGCGCCGGGGAGCTGTTTTTT.

Ten or more counts support this clonotype. The chain combines TRBV15 with TRBJ1-2, with TRBD1 matching over 8 bases. There are 13 residues in the CDR3. Germline CDR1 is LNHNV and CDR2 is YYDKDF (reference sequence). Germline trimming cut 9 bases from V and 4 bases from J; bases unmatched to any gene: 7. The CDR3 nucleotides read TGTGCCACGGCGGGACAGGAGGCCTATGGCTACACCTTC. Protein: CATAGQEAYGYTF.

There are many counts of this clonotype. The rearrangement joins TRBV7-2 to TRBJ2-2, with D possibly TRBD1 on 5 matching bases. This CDR3 is 15 amino acids long. V lost 3 bases and J 1 base, leaving 9 bases between the germline ends. CDR1 is SGHTA, CDR2 FQGNSA, per germline. The CDR3: CASSFGDRNTGELFF. Written as DNA, the CDR3 is TGTGCCAGCAGCTTCGGTGACAGGAACACCGGGGAGCTGTTTTTT.

The chain recombines TRBV20-1 with TRBJ2-7; 8 bases line up with TRBD1. The V gene end was trimmed by 1 base and the J gene end by 0 bases; junction bases not matched to a gene: 5. The CDR3 has 15 amino acids. Germline values: CDR1 DFQATT, CDR2 SNEGSKA (reference sequence). In DNA, the CDR3 is TGCAGTGCTAGAGCGGGGGACAGGAGCTCCTACGAGCAGTACTTC. Translation: CSARAGDRSSYEQYF.

V usage is TRBV29-1 and J usage is TRBJ2-3; D might be TRBD2 (5 bases). This CDR3 is 13 amino acids long. V lost 7 bases and J lost 2, with 13 bases in between. Per germline, CDR1 SQVTM and CDR2 ANQGSEA. CDR3 coding DNA: TGCAGCGCGGGGAGTGCTGCCACAGATACGCAGTATTTT. Residues: CSAGSAATDTQYF.

This clonotype was observed a few times. The chain joins TRBV7-2 to TRBJ2-7; D not resolved. Germline V CDR1 and CDR2: SGHTA, FQGNSA. The length of the CDR3 is 13 residues. Trimming removed 4 bases from V and 3 bases from J, with 10 bases in between. The CDR3 spells CASSSSVLYEQYF. CDR3 DNA: TGTGCCAGCAGCTCGTCGGTTCTCTACGAGCAGTACTTC.

There are many counts of this clonotype. The CDR3 region is CASSSTSGVYNEQFF. CDR3 coding DNA: TGTGCCAGCAGTTCGACTAGCGGGGTATACAATGAGCAGTTCTTC. This chain links TRBV12-3 or TRBV12-4 with TRBJ2-1; 11 positions match TRBD2. J lost 4 bases, V lost 4 bases, and 3 bases had no gene match. The CDR3 length is 15 residues.

V is TRBV5-1 and J is TRBJ2-2; D gene unclear. The CDR3 is 14 residues long. Between the trimmed V and J ends, which lost 0 bases and 5 bases, there was a span of 8 bases. CDR1 is SGHRS and CDR2 is YFSETQ in the germline V gene. The CDR3 DNA reads as TGCGCCAGCAGCTTGGATCCGGCGACCGGGGAGCTGTTTTTT. This sequence encodes CASSLDPATGELFF.

This clonotype has just a few counts. The chain is built from TRBV15 and TRBJ1-3; D might be TRBD1 (5 bases). Deletions cut 0 bases from V and 4 bases from J, with 10 bases between. Per germline, CDR1 LNHNV and CDR2 YYDKDF (reference sequence). This CDR3 spans 15 amino acids. CDR3 nucleotides: TGTGCCACCAGCAGAGATGGGGGTTCCGGAAACACCATATATTTT. It yields the protein CATSRDGGSGNTIYF.

This clonotype was found a few times. This chain joins TRBV9 and TRBJ2-4; the D is unclear. The germline gives CDR1 SGDLS, CDR2 YYNGEE. With 0 bases removed from V and 2 bases from J, the gap between germline ends came to 9 bases. The CDR3 consists of 15 residues. The CDR3 region has the DNA TGTGCCAGCAGCGTAGATCCGGCTTCCAAAAACATTCAGTACTTC. It translates to CASSVDPASKNIQYF.

This clonotype was detected only a few times. The genes are TRBV5-1 and TRBJ1-1; D remains unclear. V was cut by 3 bases and J by 11 bases, with 23 bases left in between. CDR3 length: 15 amino acids. Germline CDR1 and CDR2: SGHRS and YFSETQ. DNA of the CDR3: TGCGCCAGCAGCTCGGTAGTAACCGGCTCCCAAACGGCTTTCTTT. Residues: CASSSVVTGSQTAFF.

This clonotype has ten or more counts. This chain uses TRBV12-3 or TRBV12-4 with TRBJ2-5; D perhaps matches TRBD2 (6 bases). This CDR3 has 15 residues. V lost 7 bases to trimming and J lost 7 bases, with 22 bases between them. In DNA form, the CDR3 reads TGTGCCAGCACCCTTCGGGGGACGGAGGGAGTGACCCAGTACTTC. This gives the protein CASTLRGTEGVTQYF.

V and J are TRBV7-9 and TRBJ1-4; D not resolved. Germline CDR1 reads SEHNR; CDR2 reads FQNEAQ (reference sequence). The CDR3 contains 12 residues. Trimming shortened V by 5 bases and J by 1 base, and 2 bases separated the two germline ends. The CDR3 DNA is TGTGCCAGCAGCGTAACTAATGAAAAACTGTTTTTT. This translates into CASSVTNEKLFF.

This clonotype was detected ten times or more. V and J are TRBV18 and TRBJ2-3, with D uncertain. Germline loops: CDR1 KGHSH, CDR2 LQKENI. There are 12 residues in the CDR3. V lost 8 bases, J lost 4 bases, and 10 bases lay in between. CDR3 bases: TGTGCCAGCCGTTCTGAGGCAGATACGCAGTATTTT. This gives the protein CASRSEADTQYF.

This clonotype was recorded at least ten times. CDR3: CASSPLGSGNYNEQFF. The CDR3, as DNA: TGTGCCAGCAGCCCCCTTGGGAGCGGCAACTACAATGAGCAGTTCTTC. The gene calls are TRBV12-3 or TRBV12-4 and TRBJ2-1; a possible D gene is TRBD2 (5 bases). V lost 6 bases and J 3 bases, leaving 18 bases between the germline ends. The CDR3 is 16 residues long.

V gene TRBV9 combines with J gene TRBJ2-1; 8 bases match TRBD1. The V and J ends lost 5 bases and 6 bases, in that order; junction bases with no gene match: 4. Germline CDR1 SGDLS, CDR2 YYNGEE. The CDR3 is 13 residues long. The CDR3 here is CASRGTGGNEQFF. The CDR3 region has the DNA TGTGCCAGCAGAGGGACAGGTGGCAATGAGCAGTTCTTC.

This clonotype was seen many times. The V call is TRBV7-9, the J call TRBJ2-2; 7 bases agree with TRBD1. The CDR3 is made up of 15 amino acids. Germline values: CDR1 SEHNR, CDR2 FQNEAQ (reference sequence). V was pared by 6 bases and J by 2 bases, with 6 bases of the junction left unmatched. CDR3 DNA: TGTGCCAGCAGTCGGGACAGAATTAACACCGGGGAGCTGTTTTTT. This sequence encodes CASSRDRINTGELFF.

This clonotype was seen many times. This chain connects TRBV20-1 to TRBJ1-3; weak D call: TRBD1 (5 bases). Germline CDR1 is DFQATT and CDR2 is SNEGSKA (reference sequence). With 6 bases removed from V and 0 bases from J, the gap between germline ends came to 12 bases. This CDR3 is built from 14 residues. CDR3 residues: CSAPDRTSGNTIYF. For the CDR3, the DNA is TGCAGTGCGCCCGACAGAACCTCTGGAAACACCATATATTTT.

This clonotype was seen only a few times. The chain is built from TRBV19 and TRBJ2-7; no reliable D call. Between the trimmed V and J ends, which lost 5 bases and 3 bases, there was a span of 14 bases. CDR1 is LNHDA, CDR2 SQIVND, per germline (reference sequence). There are 14 residues in the CDR3. CDR3 DNA sequence: TGTGCCAGTAGTGGTACGCATGTCGGCTACGAGCAGTACTTC. It encodes CASSGTHVGYEQYF.

There are many counts of this clonotype. This chain links TRBV6-2 or TRBV6-3 with TRBJ2-7, with D possibly being TRBD2 (5 bases). CDR1 MNHEY and CDR2 SVGEGT come from the germline V gene. CDR3 length: 11 residues. Trimming pared 5 bases from V and 5 bases from J, leaving 7 bases between. CDR3 nucleotide sequence: TGTGCCAGCAGTCGACTAAACGAGCAGTACTTC. It encodes CASSRLNEQYF.